A single sample is the source of the 17 T cell receptor beta chains below, sequenced in a study of blood T cell repertoires in COVID-19. Clones were read by immunoSEQ multiplex PCR, and TCRdb kept only the in-frame ones, dropping some. The sample lists about 6,600 clones, 85% to 90% occurring once. Material for sequencing was peripheral blood. The receptor set was obtained from a man at least 80 years old with active COVID-19.

The chain couples TRBV12-3 or TRBV12-4 to TRBJ2-1, with 7 positions matching TRBD2. J was trimmed by 7 bases and V by 7 bases; bases with no gene match: 4. The CDR3 is 12 residues long. The CDR3, as DNA: TGTGCCAGCACTCCCGGGGGGAATGAGCAGTTCTTC. It codes for CASTPGGNEQFF.

The V gene is TRBV6-5, the J gene TRBJ1-1; D is possibly TRBD1 (6 bases). V was shortened by 6 bases and J by 5 bases, with 19 bases between the two germline ends. Germline CDR1 reads MNHEY; CDR2 reads SVGAGI. CDR3 size: 15 residues. The CDR3 loop is CASSPIRGAGTEAFF. In nucleotides, the CDR3 is TGTGCCAGCAGCCCGATACGGGGGGCAGGTACTGAAGCTTTCTTT.

The chain recombines TRBV28 with TRBJ1-3, with 7 bases lining up with TRBD1. V shed 4 bases, J shed 0 bases, and the junction held 6 bases outside the gene matches. CDR1 and CDR2 (germline): MDHEN, SYDVKM. The CDR3 covers 16 residues. CDR3 loop: CASSSPRGASGNTIYF. As DNA, the CDR3 is TGTGCCAGCAGTTCCCCCAGGGGGGCCTCTGGAAACACCATATATTTT.

The chain couples TRBV19 to TRBJ2-7, with D possibly being TRBD2 (6 bases). CDR1 and CDR2 (germline): LNHDA, SQIVND (reference sequence). V lost 6 bases to trimming and J lost 1 base, with 19 bases between them. The CDR3 is made up of 16 amino acids. The CDR3: CASRTTGSGLSYEQYF. The CDR3 nucleotides are TGTGCCAGTAGGACGACTGGTAGCGGTCTTTCCTACGAGCAGTACTTC.

The J gene is TRBJ2-4, the V gene TRBV5-4; 7 nucleotides agree with TRBD2. The CDR3 is made up of 14 amino acids. CDR1 SGHNT and CDR2 YYREEE come from the germline V gene (reference sequence). V lost 0 bases to trimming and J lost 7 bases; unmatched junction nucleotides: 4. In nucleotides, the CDR3 is TGTGCCAGCAGCTTGGCCGGGGGGTTCAACATTCAGTACTTC. Translated, it gives CASSLAGGFNIQYF.

The chain has TRBV6-2 or TRBV6-3 and TRBJ1-1; 7 nucleotides match TRBD1. The germline gives CDR1 MNHEY, CDR2 SVGEGT. The CDR3 runs to 14 residues. The V segment lost 5 bases and the J segment 1 base; nucleotides outside the gene matches: 4. DNA for the CDR3: TGTGCCAGCAGTCGGACAGGAGAGAACACTGAAGCTTTCTTT. Its protein product is CASSRTGENTEAFF.

This sequence joins TRBV5-6 and TRBJ1-4, with D tentatively TRBD1 (6 bases). Trimming stripped 4 bases from V and 8 bases from J, with 18 bases between. Germline V CDR1 and CDR2: SGHDT, YYEEEE. CDR3 size: 15 residues. In DNA, the CDR3 is TGTGCCAGCAGCCCGGCGACGGGGGGCAGGGAAAAACTGTTTTTT. Translated, it gives CASSPATGGREKLFF.

V gene TRBV2 combines with J gene TRBJ2-3; 7 nucleotides match TRBD1. V trimming: 6 bases; J trimming: 2 bases; junction bases outside the gene matches: 5. The CDR3 has 14 residues. From germline, CDR1 is SNHLY and CDR2 FYNNEI. The CDR3 region has the DNA TGTGCCAGCAGCGTGGGACAGACCACAGATACGCAGTATTTT. Protein sequence: CASSVGQTTDTQYF.

J is TRBJ1-1 and V is TRBV19; D may be TRBD1 (6 bases). Germline V CDR1 and CDR2: LNHDA, SQIVND (reference sequence). This CDR3 region has 14 residues. V lost 7 bases and J 0 bases, leaving 12 bases between the germline ends. The chain's CDR3 is CASILDRMNTEAFF. CDR3 coding DNA: TGTGCCAGTATCCTCGACAGGATGAACACTGAAGCTTTCTTT.

The chain combines TRBV4-3 with TRBJ2-3, with 12 bases identical to TRBD2. The CDR3 consists of 16 residues. With 0 bases clipped from V and 4 bases from J, the junction kept 2 bases outside the gene matches. CDR1 is LGHNA and CDR2 is YSLEER in the germline V gene. CDR3 coding DNA: TGCGCCAGCAGCCAAGATCTAGCGGGAGGGCCAGATACGCAGTATTTT. Its translation is CASSQDLAGGPDTQYF.

The rearrangement joins TRBV18 to TRBJ2-1; 14 bases align to TRBD2. Germline V gives CDR1 KGHSH, CDR2 LQKENI. The V and J ends lost 3 bases and 7 bases, in that order; junction bases with no gene match: 14. This CDR3 is 19 amino acids long. CDR3 in DNA: TGTGCCAGCTCACCGCCCGGACTAGCGGGAGGAGGTCTACATAATGAGCAGTTCTTC. Its translation: CASSPPGLAGGGLHNEQFF.

The J gene is TRBJ2-3, the V gene TRBV28, with D possibly TRBD1 on 5 matching bases. The germline V and J ends were trimmed by 8 bases and 4 bases, with 19 bases remaining between them. The CDR3 has 15 amino acids. CDR1 MDHEN and CDR2 SYDVKM come from the germline V gene. In DNA form, the CDR3 reads TGTGCCAGCCGGCCGACCAGGGTAGGGGCAGATACGCAGTATTTT. Translated, it gives CASRPTRVGADTQYF.

There are a few counts of this clone. The chain recombines TRBV4-3 with TRBJ1-2; TRBD1 matches 7 bases. V was pared by 0 bases and J by 4 bases, with 5 bases of the junction left unmatched. The CDR3 covers 15 residues. The germline gives CDR1 LGHNA, CDR2 YSLEER. CDR3 bases: TGCGCCAGCAGCCAAGACCGGGACAGCCGCTATGGCTACACCTTC. It translates to CASSQDRDSRYGYTF.

DNA of the CDR3: TGTGCCAGCAACCCCGGGACAGGGTTTGTAGAGCAGTACTTC. It is translated as CASNPGTGFVEQYF. V gene TRBV7-2 combines with J gene TRBJ2-7; 9 nucleotides align to TRBD1. This CDR3 spans 14 amino acids. The germline V gene encodes CDR1 SGHTA and CDR2 FQGNSA. V gave up 7 bases and J gave up 7 bases; unmatched junction bases: 11.

The table lists this clone with a count of one. The chain couples TRBV30 to TRBJ1-2; a weak D match, TRBD1 (5 bases). CDR3 length: 13 residues. Germline assignment: CDR1 GTSNPN and CDR2 SVGIG (reference sequence). The V end lost 1 base, the J end lost 4 bases, and 10 bases lay between the germline ends. CDR3 sequence: CAWSAQGLYGYTF. DNA of the CDR3: TGTGCCTGGAGTGCCCAGGGCCTCTATGGCTACACCTTC.

The chain couples TRBV7-6 to TRBJ2-3, with TRBD1 matching over 8 bases. With V trimmed by 2 bases and J by 2 bases, 6 bases remained unmatched. Germline CDR1 and CDR2: SGHVS and FNYEAQ. The CDR3 extends over 16 amino acids. CDR3 residues: CASSLSPRGLTDTQYF. Here the CDR3 DNA reads TGTGCCAGCAGCTTAAGCCCCAGGGGGCTCACAGATACGCAGTATTTT. The entire variable domain, with the rest obtained from reference TRBV7-6 and TRBJ2-3, is as follows: GAGVSQSPRYKVTKRGQDVALRCDPISGHVSLYWYRQALGQGPEFLTYFNYEAQQDKSGLPNDRFSAERPEGSISTLTIQRTEQRDSAMYRCASSLSPRGLTDTQYFGPGTRLTVL.

The chain uses TRBV5-1 and TRBJ2-3, with D possibly being TRBD2 (5 bases). The CDR3 contains 16 residues. The ends were cut back, 1 base at V and 0 bases at J, with 12 bases in the middle. The germline CDR1 and CDR2 sequences are SGHRS and YFSETQ. CDR3 loop: CASSLFGRTSTDTQYF. CDR3 nucleotide sequence: TGCGCCAGCAGCTTGTTCGGACGGACTAGCACAGATACGCAGTATTTT.